The present T cell receptor (beta chain) was sequenced within a study of molecular identifiers for immune sequencing clone quantification. In this sample, this clonotype turned up many times. Its antigen is not identified. TCRdb re-called the PCR reads through MiXCR, storing one row per CDR3 protein. The sample lists fewer than 350,000 distinct CDR3 sequences, around a fifth seen once, with approximately 0.83% in the top ten. Study-wide findings and caveats: Clonotypes topping 20 RNA copies carried over 98% of effector molecules but under 1% of naive ones.

The CDR3 spans 15 residues. The germline V gene encodes CDR1 DFQATT and CDR2 SNEGSKA (reference sequence). Trimming at V came to 3 bases and at J to 1 base, leaving 6 bases not matched to a gene. What was sequenced was naive CD8+ T cells from blood, with Jurkat cell RNA spiked in. This sample's subset: FACS-sorted CD8+CD4-CCR7+CD45RA+ naive T cells. The sequence was collected from a human donor in good health. Some libraries in this study had Jurkat cell RNA spiked in. The rearrangement joins TRBV20-1 to TRBJ2-7, with 10 positions matching TRBD1. The CDR3 is CSASSDRGFSYEQYF. The DNA for the CDR3 is TGCAGTGCTAGTTCGGACAGGGGGTTTTCCTACGAGCAGTACTTC.